This T cell receptor beta chain was sequenced in a study of blood T cell repertoires in COVID-19. Across the study: Acute and convalescent COVID-19 specimens originated in the United States, Italy and Spain.

Authors' data handling: Counts of nucleated cells, estimated from reference gene primer amplification, were obtained. The assay was immunoSEQ multiplex PCR, and TCRdb's table has in-frame clones only and misses some. V and J calls plus clone size are reproduced from that table; the DNA served to infer D and trimming. The top ten hold roughly 10% of the sample, which has a few hundred thousand clones, roughly four fifths seen once. CDR3 length equals 16 residues. Germline V gene sequence: CDR1 KGHSH, CDR2 LQKENI. The V end lost 4 bases, the J end lost 0 bases, and 10 bases lay between the germline ends.

The sample was peripheral blood. The chain is built from TRBV18 and TRBJ2-6, with D possibly matching TRBD1 (6 bases). The receptor comes from an elderly man with acute or convalescent COVID-19. The CDR3 sequence: CASSLDRFSGANVLTF. The CDR3 DNA follows: TGTGCCAGCTCACTTGACAGGTTCTCTGGGGCCAACGTCCTGACTTTC.